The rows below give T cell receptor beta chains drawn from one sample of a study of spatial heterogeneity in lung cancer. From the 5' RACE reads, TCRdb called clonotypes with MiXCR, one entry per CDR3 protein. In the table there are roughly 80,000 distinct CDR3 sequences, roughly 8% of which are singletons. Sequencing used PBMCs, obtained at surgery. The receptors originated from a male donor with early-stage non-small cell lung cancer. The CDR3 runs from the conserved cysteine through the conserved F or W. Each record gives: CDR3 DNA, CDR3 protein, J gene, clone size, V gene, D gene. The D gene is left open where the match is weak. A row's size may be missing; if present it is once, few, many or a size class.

CDR3 DNA: TGCGCCAGCAGCCCCCAGGGAGGGACAAGTGAAGCTTTCTTT; CDR3 protein: CASSPQGGTSEAFF; J gene: TRBJ1-1; clone size: many; V gene: TRBV5-1; D gene: .
CDR3 DNA: TGTGCCAGCAGTTCCGGACCTATCGAGCAGTACTTC; CDR3 protein: CASSSGPIEQYF; J gene: TRBJ2-7; clone size: .; V gene: TRBV27; D gene: .
CDR3 DNA: TGTGCCAGCAGTCCCCGCGCTACTAACTTTGGCACCTACGAGCAGTACTTC; CDR3 protein: CASSPRATNFGTYEQYF; J gene: TRBJ2-7; clone size: many; V gene: TRBV27; D gene: .
CDR3 DNA: TGTGCCAGCAGCTTCAGACAGATTTCCACTGAAGCTTTCTTT; CDR3 protein: CASSFRQISTEAFF; J gene: TRBJ1-1; clone size: few; V gene: TRBV7-2; D gene: .
CDR3 DNA: TGTGCCAGCAGCCTAGTCGGGTACACTGAAGCTTTCTTT; CDR3 protein: CASSLVGYTEAFF; J gene: TRBJ1-1; clone size: many; V gene: TRBV12-3/TRBV12-4; D gene: .
CDR3 DNA: TGTGCCAGCAGCCTCTTAGTGAGCTCCTACGAGCAGTACTTC; CDR3 protein: CASSLLVSSYEQYF; J gene: TRBJ2-7; clone size: many; V gene: TRBV7-6; D gene: .
CDR3 DNA: TGTGCCACCAGCCGGACGCCCTCTGGGGCCAACGTCCTGACTTTC; CDR3 protein: CATSRTPSGANVLTF; J gene: TRBJ2-6; clone size: few; V gene: TRBV15; D gene: .
CDR3 DNA: TGTGCCAGCAGTTTAGCCAAATACAATGAGCAGTTCTTC; CDR3 protein: CASSLAKYNEQFF; J gene: TRBJ2-1; clone size: few; V gene: TRBV27; D gene: .
CDR3 DNA: TGTGCCAGCAGCCGCCGACCGTCCGAATACGAGCAGTACTTC; CDR3 protein: CASSRRPSEYEQYF; J gene: TRBJ2-7; clone size: .; V gene: TRBV14; D gene: .
CDR3 DNA: TGTGCCAGCAGTTTGGGTAGGGGCAATGAGCAGTTCTTC; CDR3 protein: CASSLGRGNEQFF; J gene: TRBJ2-1; clone size: many; V gene: TRBV27; D gene: .
CDR3 DNA: TGTGCCAGTACTCTGGCCGATCCCGGGGAGCTGTTTTTT; CDR3 protein: CASTLADPGELFF; J gene: TRBJ2-2; clone size: .; V gene: TRBV19; D gene: .
CDR3 DNA: TGCAGCGTCGCGAACACTGAAGCTTTCTTT; CDR3 protein: CSVANTEAFF; J gene: TRBJ1-1; clone size: many; V gene: TRBV29-1; D gene: .
CDR3 DNA: TGTGCCAGCAGTGTGGACAGCTACCTTGAAGCTTTCTTT; CDR3 protein: CASSVDSYLEAFF; J gene: TRBJ1-1; clone size: many; V gene: TRBV6-1; D gene: .
CDR3 DNA: TGTGCCAGCGTGCCCGGAGGGACGGCGGGCGAGCAGTACTTC; CDR3 protein: CASVPGGTAGEQYF; J gene: TRBJ2-7; clone size: .; V gene: TRBV27; D gene: .
CDR3 DNA: TGCAGTGCTAGAAGGGCAGAAAAAAACATTCAGTACTTC; CDR3 protein: CSARRAEKNIQYF; J gene: TRBJ2-4; clone size: few; V gene: TRBV20-1; D gene: .
CDR3 DNA: TGTGCCAGCAGTGATGGGTTGAATCAGCCCCAGCATTTT; CDR3 protein: CASSDGLNQPQHF; J gene: TRBJ1-5; clone size: .; V gene: TRBV2; D gene: .
CDR3 DNA: TGTGCCAGCAGCTCGGGTCCTCACAATCAGCCCCAGCATTTT; CDR3 protein: CASSSGPHNQPQHF; J gene: TRBJ1-5; clone size: many; V gene: TRBV12-3/TRBV12-4; D gene: .
CDR3 DNA: TGTGCCAGCAGCCCGGCCCTAAACAGGCCTTGGGATGGCTACACCTTC; CDR3 protein: CASSPALNRPWDGYTF; J gene: TRBJ1-2; clone size: few; V gene: TRBV5-6; D gene: .
CDR3 DNA: TGCAGTGCCCGGACGGGGCGGGACACTGAAGCTTTCTTT; CDR3 protein: CSARTGRDTEAFF; J gene: TRBJ1-1; clone size: few; V gene: TRBV20-1; D gene: .
CDR3 DNA: TGTGCCATCAGTGACTACGGGACAGCCAACACCGGGGAGCTGTTTTTT; CDR3 protein: CAISDYGTANTGELFF; J gene: TRBJ2-2; clone size: many; V gene: TRBV10-3; D gene: TRBD1
CDR3 DNA: TGCAGTGCTTCACCCCGGGACAGGGGTAATACCGGGGAGCTGTTTTTT; CDR3 protein: CSASPRDRGNTGELFF; J gene: TRBJ2-2; clone size: many; V gene: TRBV20-1; D gene: TRBD1
CDR3 DNA: TGTGCCAGCAGAACAACAGGGTTGGGAGGGAGGAACACTGAAGCTTTCTTT; CDR3 protein: CASRTTGLGGRNTEAFF; J gene: TRBJ1-1; clone size: .; V gene: TRBV6-6; D gene: .
CDR3 DNA: TGTGCCACCAGTGATTGGCTCCGGGACGAGGGGGTCAATGAGCAGTTCTTC; CDR3 protein: CATSDWLRDEGVNEQFF; J gene: TRBJ2-1; clone size: few; V gene: TRBV24-1; D gene: .
CDR3 DNA: TGTGCCAGCAGGGCAGGGGGCCCAAGCTCTGGAAACACCATATATTTT; CDR3 protein: CASRAGGPSSGNTIYF; J gene: TRBJ1-3; clone size: many; V gene: TRBV7-9; D gene: TRBD1
CDR3 DNA: TGTGCCAGCGGTGAGACCAGGGCTGGGGAGCAGTACTTC; CDR3 protein: CASGETRAGEQYF; J gene: TRBJ2-7; clone size: few; V gene: TRBV12-3/TRBV12-4; D gene: .
CDR3 DNA: TGTGCCAGCAGTTACTTCACAGCCTTCAGCTCTGGGGCCAACGTCCTGACTTTC; CDR3 protein: CASSYFTAFSSGANVLTF; J gene: TRBJ2-6; clone size: .; V gene: TRBV6-2/TRBV6-3; D gene: .
CDR3 DNA: TGTGCCAGCAGCCAAGAGAGGACGTTCCTTCGCAATGAGCAGTTCTTC; CDR3 protein: CASSQERTFLRNEQFF; J gene: TRBJ2-1; clone size: .; V gene: TRBV14; D gene: .
CDR3 DNA: TGTGCCAGCAGTGAATTAAGCGGGAGTGACGTAGATACGCAGTATTTT; CDR3 protein: CASSELSGSDVDTQYF; J gene: TRBJ2-3; clone size: many; V gene: TRBV25-1; D gene: TRBD2
CDR3 DNA: TGCGCCAGCGCGACAGGGTCGGCGAATTCACCCCTCCACTTT; CDR3 protein: CASATGSANSPLHF; J gene: TRBJ1-6; clone size: many; V gene: TRBV5-1; D gene: TRBD1
CDR3 DNA: TGTGCCAGCAGCCAGGTTAGACTAGCGGGAGCGTACAATGAGCAGTTCTTC; CDR3 protein: CASSQVRLAGAYNEQFF; J gene: TRBJ2-1; clone size: .; V gene: TRBV3-1; D gene: TRBD2
CDR3 DNA: TGTGCCAGCAGTTTAATGCTCTACAATCAGCCCCAGCATTTT; CDR3 protein: CASSLMLYNQPQHF; J gene: TRBJ1-5; clone size: many; V gene: TRBV28; D gene: .
CDR3 DNA: TGTGCCAGCAGCTTAGGACAGAGCTCACCGGAGACCCAGTACTTC; CDR3 protein: CASSLGQSSPETQYF; J gene: TRBJ2-5; clone size: few; V gene: TRBV7-9; D gene: .
CDR3 DNA: TGTGCCAGTAGTGGCAGGGGGCCTAGCGGATTATCCTACAATGAGCAGTTCTTC; CDR3 protein: CASSGRGPSGLSYNEQFF; J gene: TRBJ2-1; clone size: .; V gene: TRBV19; D gene: .
CDR3 DNA: TGTGCCAGCAGTTTTGGTCAGGGCGGTCAGCCCCAGCATTTT; CDR3 protein: CASSFGQGGQPQHF; J gene: TRBJ1-5; clone size: many; V gene: TRBV12-3/TRBV12-4; D gene: .
CDR3 DNA: TGTGCCAGCAGTCCTCTGACTAGCGGGACAGCCTACGAGCAGTACTTC; CDR3 protein: CASSPLTSGTAYEQYF; J gene: TRBJ2-7; clone size: few; V gene: TRBV6-2/TRBV6-3; D gene: TRBD2
CDR3 DNA: TGCAGTGCTAGAGAGTTCAGGAGCACAGATACGCAGTATTTT; CDR3 protein: CSAREFRSTDTQYF; J gene: TRBJ2-3; clone size: many; V gene: TRBV20-1; D gene: .
CDR3 DNA: TGCGCCAGCAGCTTGGCTAGCGGACAAGAGACCCAGTACTTC; CDR3 protein: CASSLASGQETQYF; J gene: TRBJ2-5; clone size: many; V gene: TRBV5-1; D gene: TRBD2
CDR3 DNA: TGTGCCAGCGAGAAGGCTCACTCTGGGGCCAACGTCCTGACTTTC; CDR3 protein: CASEKAHSGANVLTF; J gene: TRBJ2-6; clone size: .; V gene: TRBV7-2; D gene: .
CDR3 DNA: TGTGCCAGCAGTCAAAAGACAGGCCAAGAGACCCAGTACTTC; CDR3 protein: CASSQKTGQETQYF; J gene: TRBJ2-5; clone size: .; V gene: TRBV12-3/TRBV12-4; D gene: .
CDR3 DNA: TGCACCAGCAGCCTAAGGTTTATGAACACTGAAGCTTTCTTT; CDR3 protein: CTSSLRFMNTEAFF; J gene: TRBJ1-1; clone size: .; V gene: TRBV1; D gene: .
CDR3 DNA: TGCGCCAGCAGCCAAGATGGACAGCCCCAAGAGACCCAGTACTTC; CDR3 protein: CASSQDGQPQETQYF; J gene: TRBJ2-5; clone size: many; V gene: TRBV4-3; D gene: .
CDR3 DNA: TGCGCCAGCAGCCCTCTGACACTAGCGGGAGCCGCCGGGGAGCTGTTTTTT; CDR3 protein: CASSPLTLAGAAGELFF; J gene: TRBJ2-2; clone size: few; V gene: TRBV5-1; D gene: TRBD2
CDR3 DNA: TGCATCACGGACACCTTGAACACTGAAGCTTTCTTT; CDR3 protein: CITDTLNTEAFF; J gene: TRBJ1-1; clone size: few; V gene: TRBV29-1; D gene: .
CDR3 DNA: TGTGCCAACGCCAGGACATCTACCTACGAGCAGTACTTC; CDR3 protein: CANARTSTYEQYF; J gene: TRBJ2-7; clone size: once; V gene: TRBV24-1; D gene: .
CDR3 DNA: TGCAGCGTTGAAGATCAGGGGAAAACGGGCTACACCTTC; CDR3 protein: CSVEDQGKTGYTF; J gene: TRBJ1-2; clone size: few; V gene: TRBV29-1; D gene: .